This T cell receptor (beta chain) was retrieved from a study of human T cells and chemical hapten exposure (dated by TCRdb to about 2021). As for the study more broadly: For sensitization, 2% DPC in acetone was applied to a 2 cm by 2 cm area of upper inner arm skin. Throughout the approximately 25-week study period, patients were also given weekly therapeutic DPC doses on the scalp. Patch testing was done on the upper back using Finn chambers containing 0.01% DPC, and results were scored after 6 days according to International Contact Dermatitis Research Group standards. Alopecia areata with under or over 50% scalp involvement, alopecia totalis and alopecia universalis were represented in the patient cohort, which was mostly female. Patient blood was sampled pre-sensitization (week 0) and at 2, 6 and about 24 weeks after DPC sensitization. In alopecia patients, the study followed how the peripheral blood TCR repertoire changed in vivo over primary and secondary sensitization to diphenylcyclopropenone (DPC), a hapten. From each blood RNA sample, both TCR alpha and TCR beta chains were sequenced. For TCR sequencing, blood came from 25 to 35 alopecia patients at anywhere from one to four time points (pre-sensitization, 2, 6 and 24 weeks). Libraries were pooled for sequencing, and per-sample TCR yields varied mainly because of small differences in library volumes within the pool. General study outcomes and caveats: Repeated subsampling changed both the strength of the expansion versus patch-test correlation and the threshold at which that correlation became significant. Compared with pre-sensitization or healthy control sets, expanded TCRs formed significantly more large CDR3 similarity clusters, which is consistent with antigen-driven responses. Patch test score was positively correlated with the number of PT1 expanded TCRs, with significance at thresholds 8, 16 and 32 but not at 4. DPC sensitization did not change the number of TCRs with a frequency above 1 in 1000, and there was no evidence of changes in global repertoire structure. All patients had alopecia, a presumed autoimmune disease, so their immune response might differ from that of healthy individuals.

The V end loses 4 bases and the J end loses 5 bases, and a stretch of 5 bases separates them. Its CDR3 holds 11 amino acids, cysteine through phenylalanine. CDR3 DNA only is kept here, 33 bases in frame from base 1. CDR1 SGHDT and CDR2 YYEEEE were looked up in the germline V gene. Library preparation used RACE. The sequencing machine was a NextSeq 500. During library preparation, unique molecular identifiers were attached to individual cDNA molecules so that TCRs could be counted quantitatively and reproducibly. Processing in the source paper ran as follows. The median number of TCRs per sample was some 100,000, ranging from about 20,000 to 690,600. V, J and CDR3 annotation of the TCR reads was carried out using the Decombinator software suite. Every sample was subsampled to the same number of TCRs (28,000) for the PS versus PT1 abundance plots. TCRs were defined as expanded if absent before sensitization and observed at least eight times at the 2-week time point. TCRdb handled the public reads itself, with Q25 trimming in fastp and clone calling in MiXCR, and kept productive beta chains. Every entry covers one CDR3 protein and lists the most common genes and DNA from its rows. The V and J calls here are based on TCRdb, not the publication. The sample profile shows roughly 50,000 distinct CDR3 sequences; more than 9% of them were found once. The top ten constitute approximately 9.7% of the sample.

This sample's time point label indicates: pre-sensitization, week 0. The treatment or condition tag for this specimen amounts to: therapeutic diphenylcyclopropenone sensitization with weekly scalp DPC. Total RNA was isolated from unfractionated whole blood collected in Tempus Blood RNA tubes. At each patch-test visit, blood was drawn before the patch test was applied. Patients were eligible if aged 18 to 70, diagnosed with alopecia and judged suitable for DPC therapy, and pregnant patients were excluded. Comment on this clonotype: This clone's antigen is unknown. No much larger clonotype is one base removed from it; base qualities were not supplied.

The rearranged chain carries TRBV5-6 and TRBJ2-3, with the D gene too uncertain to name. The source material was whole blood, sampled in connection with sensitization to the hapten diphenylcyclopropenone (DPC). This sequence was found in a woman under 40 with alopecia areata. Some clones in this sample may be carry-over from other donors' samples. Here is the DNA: TGTGCCAGCAGCGACCAAGATACGCAGTATTTT. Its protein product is CASSDQDTQYF.